The 17 T cell receptor beta chains below were found in one sample sequenced in a study of blood T cell repertoires in COVID-19. Clones were read by immunoSEQ multiplex PCR, and TCRdb kept only the in-frame ones, dropping some. Among roughly 70,000 clones listed, roughly 89% were seen once. The source material was peripheral blood. The receptor source for this set is a man older than 75 with acute or convalescent COVID-19.

The rearrangement joins TRBV2 to TRBJ2-5; TRBD1 is a possible D gene (6 bases). Germline V gene sequence: CDR1 SNHLY, CDR2 FYNNEI. The CDR3 has 14 residues. V gave up 2 bases and J gave up 5 bases, with 12 bases separating them. The DNA of the CDR3 is TGTGCCAGCAGTGAAAGTCAGGGGTATGAGACCCAGTACTTC. This codes for CASSESQGYETQYF.

The V gene is TRBV27, the J gene TRBJ1-4, with 7 positions matching TRBD1. The CDR3 has 14 residues. CDR1 is MNHEY and CDR2 is SMNVEV in the germline V gene (reference sequence). V shed 6 bases and J 4 bases; nucleotides not matched to a gene: 5. The CDR3 DNA sequence: TGTGCCAGCAGCCGACAGGGAGGTAATGAAAAACTGTTTTTT. It codes for CASSRQGGNEKLFF.

The chain combines TRBV19 with TRBJ1-2; D gene uncertain. Looked up from germline, CDR1 is LNHDA and CDR2 is SQIVND (reference sequence). There are 15 residues in the CDR3. Between the trimmed V and J ends, which lost 2 bases and 8 bases, there was a span of 18 bases. The CDR3 loop is CASSITPVGGRGYTF. In DNA, the CDR3 is TGTGCCAGTAGTATAACCCCCGTCGGAGGTCGGGGCTACACCTTC. The complete variable domain, with remaining parts taken from reference TRBV19 and TRBJ1-2, reads DGGITQSPKYLFRKEGQNVTLSCEQNLNHDAMYWYRQDPGQGLRLIYYSQIVNDFQKGDIAEGYSVSREKKESFPLTVTSAQKNPTAFYLCASSITPVGGRGYTFGSGTRLTVV.

J is TRBJ2-7 and V is TRBV6-6; 11 nucleotides line up with TRBD2. With V trimmed by 6 bases and J by 0 bases, 4 bases remained unmatched. The CDR3 covers 15 residues. The germline CDR1 and CDR2 sequences are MNHNY and SVGAGI (reference sequence). The CDR3 is CASRAGTSGSYEQYF. The CDR3 coding sequence is TGTGCCAGCAGAGCCGGGACTAGCGGCTCCTACGAGCAGTACTTC.

This clone was found a few times. The rearrangement uses TRBV19 and TRBJ2-1, with 10 bases aligning to TRBD2. V lost 6 bases, J lost 0 bases, and 8 bases stayed unmatched. Germline V gives CDR1 LNHDA, CDR2 SQIVND (reference sequence). The CDR3 is made up of 17 amino acids. In nucleotides, the CDR3 is TGTGCCAGTAGCCCACCCCCTAGCGGGAGCTCCTACAATGAGCAGTTCTTC. Residues: CASSPPPSGSSYNEQFF.

The rearrangement links TRBV4-2 to TRBJ1-1; 7 nucleotides agree with TRBD1. There are 14 residues in the CDR3. Germline V gene sequence: CDR1 LGHNA, CDR2 YNFKEQ. J was trimmed by 3 bases and V by 0 bases; bases with no gene match: 1. The DNA of the CDR3 is TGTGCCAGCAGCCAAGAGACAGGGCACACTGAAGCTTTCTTT. Translating it yields CASSQETGHTEAFF.

The chain couples TRBV5-4 to TRBJ1-1; the D is unclear. CDR1 is SGHNT, CDR2 YYREEE, per germline (reference sequence). The CDR3 is 17 amino acids. V was cut by 4 bases and J by 0 bases, with 19 bases left in between. The CDR3 reads CASSPQGLSVLNTEAFF. The CDR3 region has the DNA TGTGCCAGCAGCCCTCAAGGACTTTCGGTTCTGAACACTGAAGCTTTCTTT. Together with reference TRBV5-4 and TRBJ1-1, the CDR3 gives the full variable domain: ETGVTQSPTHLIKTRGQQVTLRCSSQSGHNTVSWYQQALGQGPQFIFQYYREEENGRGNFPPRFSGLQFPNYSSELNVNALELDDSALYLCASSPQGLSVLNTEAFFGQGTRLTVV.

V is TRBV27 and J is TRBJ1-1, with 7 nucleotides matching TRBD1. V lost 2 bases to trimming and J lost 11 bases; unmatched junction nucleotides: 8. CDR3 length: 13 amino acids. Germline V gene data show CDR1 as MNHEY and CDR2 as SMNVEV (reference sequence). The CDR3 reads CASSLRGQGAAFF. Here the CDR3 DNA reads TGTGCCAGCAGTTTAAGGGGGCAGGGTGCGGCTTTCTTT.

The chain links TRBV19 to TRBJ2-3; 8 positions match TRBD2. The CDR3 is 15 amino acids. Germline V gene sequence: CDR1 LNHDA, CDR2 SQIVND (reference sequence). Trimming took 7 bases from V and 5 from J; bases not matched to a gene: 11. CDR3 in amino acids: CASTPTLAGEDTQYF. The CDR3 region has the DNA TGTGCCAGTACCCCGACCCTAGCGGGTGAAGATACGCAGTATTTT. The full variable domain, in which reference TRBV19 and TRBJ2-3 provide the parts outside the CDR3, is DGGITQSPKYLFRKEGQNVTLSCEQNLNHDAMYWYRQDPGQGLRLIYYSQIVNDFQKGDIAEGYSVSREKKESFPLTVTSAQKNPTAFYLCASTPTLAGEDTQYFGPGTRLTVL.

The V and J genes are TRBV7-8 and TRBJ1-4; 7 nucleotides line up with TRBD1. Trimming removed 2 bases from V and 6 bases from J; junction bases left unmatched: 6. CDR1 SGHVS and CDR2 FQNEAQ come from the germline V gene. The CDR3 runs to 15 residues. CDR3 amino acids: CASSLLGGWDEKLFF. DNA of the CDR3: TGTGCCAGCAGCTTATTAGGGGGCTGGGATGAAAAACTGTTTTTT. Full variable domain (rest looked up from reference TRBV7-8 and TRBJ1-4): GAGVSQSPRYKVAKRGQDVALRCDPISGHVSLFWYQQALGQGPEFLTYFQNEAQLDKSGLPSDRFFAERPEGSVSTLKIQRTQQEDSAVYLCASSLLGGWDEKLFFGSGTQLSVL.

The chain is built from TRBV12-3 or TRBV12-4 and TRBJ1-2; possibly TRBD1 for D (6 bases). The CDR3 is made up of 13 amino acids. V was shortened by 1 base and J by 11 bases, with 14 bases between the two germline ends. Here the CDR3 reads CASSLGNGQRYTF. The CDR3 DNA reads as TGTGCCAGCAGTTTAGGAAACGGACAGAGATACACCTTC.

The chain is built from TRBV18 and TRBJ2-1; the match to TRBD2 covers 13 bases. Looked up from germline, CDR1 is KGHSH and CDR2 is LQKENI. This CDR3 spans 17 amino acids. Trimming cost V 0 bases and J 4 bases; bases outside gene matches: 3. The CDR3 DNA reads as TGTGCCAGCTCACCACCCAGGACTAGCGGGAGTTACAATGAGCAGTTCTTC. Protein product: CASSPPRTSGSYNEQFF.

This chain connects TRBV12-5 to TRBJ1-5; no firm D call. The germline V gene has CDR1 LGHNT and CDR2 FRNRAP. Trimming removed 2 bases at V and 6 bases at J, with 8 bases between. CDR3 size: 13 residues. As DNA, the CDR3 is TGTGCTAGTGGTTTGATTGAGGGTCAGCCCCAGCATTTT. This encodes CASGLIEGQPQHF.

DNA of the CDR3: TGCGCCAGCAGTCGGGGGAGCACTGAAGCTTTCTTT. Translation: CASSRGSTEAFF. This chain joins TRBV5-1 and TRBJ1-1, with D perhaps matching TRBD1 (5 bases). The CDR3 is 12 residues long. Germline lookup yields CDR1 SGHRS and CDR2 YFSETQ. Trimming pared 5 bases from V and 4 bases from J, leaving 9 bases between.

The rearrangement joins TRBV7-2 to TRBJ1-3; the D is unclear. Germline CDR1 reads SGHTA; CDR2 reads FQGNSA. Trimming cost V 8 bases and J 0 bases, with 14 bases left between them. The CDR3 consists of 15 residues. CDR3: CASLLGESSGNTIYF. Here the CDR3 DNA reads TGTGCCAGCCTTCTCGGGGAGAGCTCTGGAAACACCATATATTTT.

The rearrangement joins TRBV7-6 to TRBJ2-4; 9 nucleotides align to TRBD1. After removal of 5 bases from V and 6 bases from J, the junction contained 2 bases not matched to a gene. The length of the CDR3 is 13 residues. Germline-derived CDR1 and CDR2 are SGHVS and FNYEAQ. CDR3 sequence: CASSRGQGNIQYF. CDR3 nucleotides: TGTGCCAGCAGCCGGGGACAGGGAAACATTCAGTACTTC.

The J gene is TRBJ2-1, the V gene TRBV9; D call uncertain. The CDR3 is made up of 12 amino acids. Trimming stripped 0 bases from V and 7 bases from J, with 5 bases between. Germline lookup yields CDR1 SGDLS and CDR2 YYNGEE. The CDR3 sequence is CASSVEQNEQFF. The DNA of the CDR3 is TGTGCCAGCAGCGTAGAACAGAATGAGCAGTTCTTC.